This TCR beta chain was found in a study of breast tumors, draining lymph nodes, adjacent tissues. CDR1 SGHDT and CDR2 YYEEEE come from the germline V gene. The CDR3 loop spans 14 amino acids. With 7 bases clipped from V and 9 bases from J, the junction kept 11 bases outside the gene matches. Using its own MiXCR run on the multiplex PCR reads, TCRdb lists one record per CDR3 protein. This table has under 80,000 distinct CDR3 sequences, over 40% appearing once. The specimen sequenced was breast tumor tissue. This receptor was obtained from a female donor with breast cancer. Some clones in this sample may be carry-over from other donors' samples. This chain connects TRBV5-6 to TRBJ1-2; 11 bases fit TRBD1. CDR3 DNA sequence: TGTGCCAGCGGACAGGGGGCCATCTACGAGCGCTACACCTTC. Translated: CASGQGAIYERYTF.